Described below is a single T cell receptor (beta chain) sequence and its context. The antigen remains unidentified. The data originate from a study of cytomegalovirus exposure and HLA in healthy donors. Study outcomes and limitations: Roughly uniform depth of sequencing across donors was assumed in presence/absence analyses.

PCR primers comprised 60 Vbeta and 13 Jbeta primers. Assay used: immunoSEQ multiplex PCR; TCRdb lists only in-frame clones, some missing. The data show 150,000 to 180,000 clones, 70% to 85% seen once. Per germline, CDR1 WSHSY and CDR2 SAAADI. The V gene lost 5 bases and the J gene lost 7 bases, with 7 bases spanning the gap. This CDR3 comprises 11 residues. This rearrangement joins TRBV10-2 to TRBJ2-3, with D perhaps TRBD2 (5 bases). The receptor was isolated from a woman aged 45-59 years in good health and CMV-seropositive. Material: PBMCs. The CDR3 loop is CASSSGYTQYF. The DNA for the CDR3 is TGCGCCAGCAGTAGCGGCTATACGCAGTATTTT.